This TCR beta chain was found in a study of T-cell reconstitution after alpha-beta-depleted transplantation in children. A TCRbeta library incorporating unique molecular identifiers was prepared. MiXCR, run by TCRdb on the PCR reads, gives a single entry per CDR3 protein. The sample lists 640,000 or so distinct CDR3 sequences; 16% were seen once. There are many counts of this clonotype. V was pared by 5 bases and J by 3 bases, with 11 bases between. The CDR3 consists of 14 residues. The specimen comprised PBMCs from the stem cell graft donor, sampled from the stem cell graft. This TCR was sampled from a human donor who donated a stem cell graft to a child with acute myeloid leukemia. V is TRBV12-3 or TRBV12-4 and J is TRBJ2-1; a possible D gene is TRBD1 (5 bases). In nucleotides, the CDR3 is TGTGCCAGCAGTAACTCAGACAGCTACAATGAGCAGTTCTTC. Translating gives CASSNSDSYNEQFF.